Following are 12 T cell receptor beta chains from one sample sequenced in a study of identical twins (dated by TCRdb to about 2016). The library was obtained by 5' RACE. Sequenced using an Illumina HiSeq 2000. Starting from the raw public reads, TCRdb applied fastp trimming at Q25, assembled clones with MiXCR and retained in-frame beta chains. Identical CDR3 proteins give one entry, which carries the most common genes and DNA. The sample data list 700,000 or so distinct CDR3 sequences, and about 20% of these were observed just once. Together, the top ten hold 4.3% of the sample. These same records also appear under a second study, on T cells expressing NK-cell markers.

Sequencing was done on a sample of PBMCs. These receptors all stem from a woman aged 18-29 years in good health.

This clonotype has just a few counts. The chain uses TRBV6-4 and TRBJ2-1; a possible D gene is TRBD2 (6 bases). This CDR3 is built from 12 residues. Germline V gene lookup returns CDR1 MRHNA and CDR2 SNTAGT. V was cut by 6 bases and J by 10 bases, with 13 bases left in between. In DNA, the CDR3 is TGTGCCAGCAGAGGTCTAGGAGGGGAGCAGTTCTTC. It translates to CASRGLGGEQFF.

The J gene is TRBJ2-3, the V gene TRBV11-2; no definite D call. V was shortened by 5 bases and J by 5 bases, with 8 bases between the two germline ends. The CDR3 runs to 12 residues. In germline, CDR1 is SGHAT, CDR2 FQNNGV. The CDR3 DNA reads TGTGCCAGCAGCCGGTTTGGAGATACGCAGTATTTT. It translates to CASSRFGDTQYF.

The CDR3 nucleotides read TGTGCCAGCAGCTTAATCCGGACTAGCTACGAGCAGTACTTC. Translating gives CASSLIRTSYEQYF. The rearrangement links TRBV7-2 to TRBJ2-7; TRBD2 aligns across 7 bases. J lost 3 bases, V lost 2 bases, and 4 bases had no gene match. CDR1 and CDR2 from the germline V gene are SGHTA and FQGNSA. The CDR3 covers 14 residues. Using reference TRBV7-2 and TRBJ2-7 for the parts outside the CDR3, the full variable domain is GAGVSQSPSNKVTEKGKDVELRCDPISGHTALYWYRQSLGQGLEFLIYFQGNSAPDKSGLPSDRFSAERTGGSVSTLTIQRTQQEDSAVYLCASSLIRTSYEQYFGPGTRLTVT.

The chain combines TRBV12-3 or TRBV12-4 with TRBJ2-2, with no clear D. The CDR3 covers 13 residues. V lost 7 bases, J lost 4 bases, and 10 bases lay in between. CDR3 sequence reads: CASTPRVTGELFF. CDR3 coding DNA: TGTGCCAGCACTCCCCGGGTCACCGGGGAGCTGTTTTTT.

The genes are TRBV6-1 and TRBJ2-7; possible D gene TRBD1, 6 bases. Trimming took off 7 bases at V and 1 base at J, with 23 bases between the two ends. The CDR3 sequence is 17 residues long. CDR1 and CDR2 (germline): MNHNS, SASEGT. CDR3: CASTLYIGQLVSYEQYF. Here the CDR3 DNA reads TGTGCCAGCACATTGTACATTGGACAGCTAGTATCCTACGAGCAGTACTTC.

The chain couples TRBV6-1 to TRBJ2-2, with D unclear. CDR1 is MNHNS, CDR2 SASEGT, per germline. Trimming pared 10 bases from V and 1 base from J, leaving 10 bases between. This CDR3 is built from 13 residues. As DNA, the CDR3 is TGTGCCACAGCGTGGGTGAACACCGGGGAGCTGTTTTTT. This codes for CATAWVNTGELFF.

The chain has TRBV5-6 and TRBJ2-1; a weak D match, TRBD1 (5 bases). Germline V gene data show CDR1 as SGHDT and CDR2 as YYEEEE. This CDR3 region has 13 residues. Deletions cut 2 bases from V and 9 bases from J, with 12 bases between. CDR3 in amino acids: CASSLGAPSEQFF. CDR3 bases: TGTGCCAGCAGCTTAGGGGCTCCCAGTGAGCAGTTCTTC. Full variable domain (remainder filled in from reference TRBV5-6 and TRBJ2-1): DAGVTQSPTHLIKTRGQQVTLRCSPKSGHDTVSWYQQALGQGPQFIFQYYEEEERQRGNFPDRFSGHQFPNYSSELNVNALLLGDSALYLCASSLGAPSEQFFGPGTRLTVL.

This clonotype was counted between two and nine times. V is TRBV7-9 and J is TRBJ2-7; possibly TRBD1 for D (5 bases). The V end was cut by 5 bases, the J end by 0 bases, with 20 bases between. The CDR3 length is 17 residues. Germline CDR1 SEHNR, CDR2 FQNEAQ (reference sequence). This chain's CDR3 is CASSERGLGFTSYEQYF. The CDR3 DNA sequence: TGTGCCAGCAGCGAAAGGGGCCTCGGATTTACCTCCTACGAGCAGTACTTC.

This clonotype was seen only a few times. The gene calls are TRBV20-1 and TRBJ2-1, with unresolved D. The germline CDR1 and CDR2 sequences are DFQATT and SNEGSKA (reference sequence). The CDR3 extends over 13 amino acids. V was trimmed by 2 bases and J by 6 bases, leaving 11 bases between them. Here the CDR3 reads CSARTPAFNEQFF. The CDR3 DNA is TGCAGTGCTAGAACCCCAGCTTTCAATGAGCAGTTCTTC.

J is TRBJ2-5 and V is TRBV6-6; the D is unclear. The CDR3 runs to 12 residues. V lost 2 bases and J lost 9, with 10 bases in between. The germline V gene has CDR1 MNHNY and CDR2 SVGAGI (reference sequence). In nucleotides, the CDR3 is TGTGCCAGCAGTTACCCTGACCACCCCCAGTACTTC. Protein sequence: CASSYPDHPQYF.

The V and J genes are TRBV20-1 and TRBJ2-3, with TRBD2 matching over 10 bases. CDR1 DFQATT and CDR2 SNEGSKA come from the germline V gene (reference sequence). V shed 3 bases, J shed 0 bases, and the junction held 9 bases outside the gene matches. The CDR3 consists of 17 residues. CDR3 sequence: CSARALAGVPSTDTQYF. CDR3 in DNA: TGCAGTGCTAGGGCTCTAGCGGGGGTCCCTAGCACAGATACGCAGTATTTT.

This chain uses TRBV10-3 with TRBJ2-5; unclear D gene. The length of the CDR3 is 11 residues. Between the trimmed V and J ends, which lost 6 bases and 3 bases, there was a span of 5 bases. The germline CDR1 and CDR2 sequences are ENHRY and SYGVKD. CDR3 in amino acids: CAIRMEETQYF. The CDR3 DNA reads TGTGCCATCAGGATGGAAGAGACCCAGTACTTC.